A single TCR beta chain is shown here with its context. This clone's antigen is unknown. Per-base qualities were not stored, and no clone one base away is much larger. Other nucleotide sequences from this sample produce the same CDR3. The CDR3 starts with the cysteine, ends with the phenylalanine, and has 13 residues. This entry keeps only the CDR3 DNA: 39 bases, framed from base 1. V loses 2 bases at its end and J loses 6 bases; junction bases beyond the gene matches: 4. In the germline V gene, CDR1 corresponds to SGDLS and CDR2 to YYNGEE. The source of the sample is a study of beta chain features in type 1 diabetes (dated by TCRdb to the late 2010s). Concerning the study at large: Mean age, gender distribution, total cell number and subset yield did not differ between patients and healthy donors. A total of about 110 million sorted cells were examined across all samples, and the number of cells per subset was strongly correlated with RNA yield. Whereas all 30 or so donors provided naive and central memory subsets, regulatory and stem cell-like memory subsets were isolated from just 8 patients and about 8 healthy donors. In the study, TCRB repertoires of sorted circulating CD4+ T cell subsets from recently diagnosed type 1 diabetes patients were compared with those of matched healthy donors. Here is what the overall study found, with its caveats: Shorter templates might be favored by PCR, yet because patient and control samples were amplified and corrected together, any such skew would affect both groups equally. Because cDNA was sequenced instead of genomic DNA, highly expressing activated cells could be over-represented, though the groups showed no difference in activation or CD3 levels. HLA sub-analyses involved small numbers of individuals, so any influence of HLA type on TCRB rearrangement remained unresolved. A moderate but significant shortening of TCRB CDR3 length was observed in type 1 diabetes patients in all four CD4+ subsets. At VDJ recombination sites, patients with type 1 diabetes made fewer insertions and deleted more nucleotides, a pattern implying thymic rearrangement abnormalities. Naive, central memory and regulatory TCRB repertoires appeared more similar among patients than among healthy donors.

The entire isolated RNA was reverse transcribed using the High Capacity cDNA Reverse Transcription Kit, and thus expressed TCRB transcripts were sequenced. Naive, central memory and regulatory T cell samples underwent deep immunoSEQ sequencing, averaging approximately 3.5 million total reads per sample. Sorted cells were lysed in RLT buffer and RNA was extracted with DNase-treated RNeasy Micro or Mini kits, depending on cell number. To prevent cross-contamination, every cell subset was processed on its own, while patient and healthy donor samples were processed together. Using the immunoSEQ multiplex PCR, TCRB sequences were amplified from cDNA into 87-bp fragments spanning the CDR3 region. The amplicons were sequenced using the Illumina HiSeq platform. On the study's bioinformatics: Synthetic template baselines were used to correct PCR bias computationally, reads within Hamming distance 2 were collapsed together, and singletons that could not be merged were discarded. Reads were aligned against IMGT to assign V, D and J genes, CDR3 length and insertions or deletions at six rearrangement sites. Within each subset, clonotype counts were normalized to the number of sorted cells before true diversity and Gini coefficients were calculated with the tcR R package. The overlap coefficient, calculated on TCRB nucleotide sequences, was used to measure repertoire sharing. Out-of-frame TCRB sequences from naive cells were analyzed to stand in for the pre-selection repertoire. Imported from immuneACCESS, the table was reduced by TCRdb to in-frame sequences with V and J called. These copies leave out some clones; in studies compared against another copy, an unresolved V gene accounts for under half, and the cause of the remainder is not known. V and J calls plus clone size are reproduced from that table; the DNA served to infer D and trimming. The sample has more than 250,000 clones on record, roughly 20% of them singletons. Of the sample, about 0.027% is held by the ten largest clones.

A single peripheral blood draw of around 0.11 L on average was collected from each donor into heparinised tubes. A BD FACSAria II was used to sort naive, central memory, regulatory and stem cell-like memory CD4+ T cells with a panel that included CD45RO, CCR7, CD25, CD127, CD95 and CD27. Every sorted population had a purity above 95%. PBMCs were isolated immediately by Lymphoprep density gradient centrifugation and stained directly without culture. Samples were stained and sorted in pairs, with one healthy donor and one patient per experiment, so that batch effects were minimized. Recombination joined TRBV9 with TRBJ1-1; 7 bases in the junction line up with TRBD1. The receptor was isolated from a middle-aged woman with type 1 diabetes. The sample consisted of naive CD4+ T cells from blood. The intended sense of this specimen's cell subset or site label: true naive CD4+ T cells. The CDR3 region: CASSVGQGAEAFF. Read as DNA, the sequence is TGTGCCAGCAGCGTCGGGCAGGGGGCTGAAGCTTTCTTT.